These 17 T cell receptor beta chains were all obtained from the same sample, sequenced in a study of beta chain features in type 1 diabetes. Reverse transcribing all isolated RNA meant expressed TCRB transcripts were sequenced. Sequencing was performed with immunoSEQ multiplex PCR; in TCRdb, only in-frame clones are kept and a portion is missing. Among around 430,000 clones listed, over 25% were seen once. Sequencing was done on a sample of naive CD4+ T cells from blood. The receptor source for this set is a man younger than 35 in good health.

This clone showed up just a few times. The V and J genes are TRBV9 and TRBJ2-5; 7 bases agree with TRBD1. V gave up 4 bases and J gave up 1 base; unmatched junction bases: 4. The CDR3 totals 14 residues. Germline assignment: CDR1 SGDLS and CDR2 YYNGEE. CDR3 residues: CASSRDSGQETQYF. DNA for the CDR3: TGTGCCAGCAGCCGGGACAGCGGCCAAGAGACCCAGTACTTC. The full variable domain, in which reference TRBV9 and TRBJ2-5 provide the parts outside the CDR3, is DSGVTQTPKHLITATGQRVTLRCSPRSGDLSVYWYQQSLDQGLQFLIQYYNGEERAKGNILERFSAQQFPDLHSELNLSSLELGDSALYFCASSRDSGQETQYFGPGTRLLVL.

The rearrangement links TRBV7-2 to TRBJ2-2; possible D gene TRBD1, 5 bases. The CDR3 has 14 amino acids. Germline CDR1 is SGHTA and CDR2 is FQGNSA. V lost 4 bases, J lost 5 bases, and 11 bases lay in between. The CDR3 protein is CASSSPGRTGELFF. The CDR3 region has the DNA TGTGCCAGCAGCTCCCCAGGGCGGACCGGGGAGCTGTTTTTT.

V usage is TRBV7-3 and J usage is TRBJ2-3; D is perhaps TRBD1 or TRBD2 (5 bases each). Germline loops: CDR1 SGHTA, CDR2 FQGTGA. V gave up 4 bases and J gave up 1 base, with 15 bases separating them. This CDR3 has 16 amino acids. CDR3 residues: CASSSPGAMGTDTQYF. In DNA, the CDR3 is TGTGCCAGCAGCTCCCCCGGGGCTATGGGCACAGATACGCAGTATTTT.

This clone was seen only a few times. This sample includes further DNA sequences coding for the same CDR3. The V call is TRBV30, the J call TRBJ1-5; D remains ambiguous. The germline CDR1 and CDR2 sequences are GTSNPN and SVGIG (reference sequence). With 0 bases removed from V and 6 bases from J, the gap between germline ends came to 3 bases. The CDR3 consists of 11 residues. The CDR3 is CAWSVGQPQHF. The CDR3 DNA is TGTGCCTGGAGTGTGGGTCAGCCCCAGCATTTT. The complete variable domain, with remaining parts taken from reference TRBV30 and TRBJ1-5, reads SQTIHQWPATLVQPVGSPLSLECTVEGTSNPNLYWYRQAAGRGLQLLFYSVGIGQISSEVPQNLSASRPQDRQFILSSKKLLLSDSGFYLCAWSVGQPQHFGDGTRLSIL.

This clone was counted between two and nine times. This chain links TRBV2 with TRBJ2-1; D gene unclear. Germline V lookup: CDR1 SNHLY, CDR2 FYNNEI. The CDR3 is 15 residues long. V lost 3 bases and J 1 base, leaving 10 bases between the germline ends. This CDR3 reads CASSEGLRSYNEQFF. CDR3 bases: TGTGCCAGCAGTGAGGGCCTACGGTCCTACAATGAGCAGTTCTTC.

There are a few counts of this clone. The chain carries TRBV20-1 and TRBJ2-5; tentative D call: TRBD2 (5 bases). V was trimmed by 4 bases and J by 8 bases, leaving 8 bases between them. This CDR3 has 10 residues. The germline CDR1 and CDR2 sequences are DFQATT and SNEGSKA (reference sequence). CDR3 loop: CSAIRGTQYF. Here the CDR3 DNA reads TGCAGTGCTATCCGGGGAACCCAGTACTTC.

The J gene is TRBJ1-2, the V gene TRBV6-5; D call uncertain. The CDR3 is 13 residues long. Germline loops: CDR1 MNHEY, CDR2 SVGAGI. Trimming left V 7 bases short and J 2 bases short, with 11 bases between. The CDR3 loop reads CASKAGRNYGYTF. The CDR3 bases are TGTGCCAGCAAAGCAGGCCGGAACTATGGCTACACCTTC.

This chain joins TRBV21-1 and TRBJ2-1; TRBD1 is taken as the D call from the table, unchecked against the DNA. TRBV21-1 is recorded as a pseudogene. This CDR3 has 16 residues. In nucleotides, the CDR3 is TGTGCCAGCAGCAAAGCTGTCCAGGGGGCCCACAATGAGCAGTTCTTC. This codes for CASSKAVQGAHNEQFF.

CDR3 residues: CSVDAGYEQYF. CDR3 DNA: TGCAGCGTTGACGCAGGCTACGAGCAGTACTTC. The chain uses TRBV29-1 and TRBJ2-7, with D unresolved. Trimming took off 3 bases at V and 3 bases at J, with 6 bases between the two ends. Germline V CDR1 and CDR2: SQVTM, ANQGSEA. There are 11 residues in the CDR3.

Turning to this clone: Additional DNA sequences in this sample encode the identical CDR3. V usage is TRBV9 and J usage is TRBJ1-5; D unclear. V was cut by 0 bases and J by 1 base, with 5 bases left in between. This CDR3 comprises 14 residues. CDR1 and CDR2 from the germline V gene are SGDLS and YYNGEE. CDR3: CASSVGDSNQPQHF. The CDR3 region has the DNA TGTGCCAGCAGCGTAGGTGACAGCAATCAGCCCCAGCATTTT.

The chain uses TRBV28 and TRBJ2-1; a possible D gene is TRBD1 (6 bases). The V end was cut by 6 bases, the J end by 4 bases, with 13 bases between. Germline CDR1 MDHEN, CDR2 SYDVKM. The CDR3 is 14 residues long. The CDR3 DNA is TGTGCCAGCAGCCGACTGGGGGCGTACAATGAGCAGTTCTTC. It yields the protein CASSRLGAYNEQFF.

This clone was detected a few times. CDR3 amino acids: CATSKGGSYPDTQYF. CDR3 coding DNA: TGTGCCACCAGCAAGGGCGGCAGCTACCCAGATACGCAGTATTTT. The chain joins TRBV15 to TRBJ2-3; D gene ambiguous. This CDR3 has 15 amino acids. The V end was cut by 4 bases, the J end by 4 bases, with 15 bases between. Germline assignment: CDR1 LNHNV and CDR2 YYDKDF (reference sequence).

The count of this clone is one. This rearrangement joins TRBV11-2 to TRBJ2-3; D call uncertain. In germline, CDR1 is SGHAT, CDR2 FQNNGV. V shed 1 base and J shed 5 bases, with 10 bases lying between them. The CDR3 loop spans 14 amino acids. The CDR3 spells CASSLVVRGDTQYF. The DNA for the CDR3 is TGTGCCAGCAGCTTAGTTGTCAGAGGAGATACGCAGTATTTT.

There are a few counts of this clone. The chain couples TRBV29-1 to TRBJ1-1; D is perhaps TRBD1 (5 bases). This CDR3 comprises 14 residues. V was trimmed by 4 bases and J by 1 base, leaving 13 bases between them. Looked up from germline, CDR1 is SQVTM and CDR2 is ANQGSEA. This CDR3 is CSVAGGTSNTEAFF. DNA of the CDR3: TGCAGCGTTGCCGGTGGGACCTCGAACACTGAAGCTTTCTTT.

This clone was counted between two and nine times. The chain employs TRBV2 and TRBJ2-3; D is unresolved. Trimming removed 4 bases at V and 5 bases at J, with 10 bases between. The CDR3 is 13 residues long. The V gene's germline CDR1 is SNHLY and CDR2 FYNNEI. CDR3 protein: CASSAPDQDTQYF. CDR3 DNA sequence: TGTGCCAGCAGTGCACCGGACCAAGATACGCAGTATTTT.

J is TRBJ2-7 and V is TRBV7-6; D is undetermined. Germline CDR1 and CDR2: SGHVS and FNYEAQ. V was trimmed by 5 bases and J by 0 bases, leaving 8 bases between them. The length of the CDR3 is 13 residues. CDR3 DNA: TGTGCCAGCAGCCAAACGGTCTCCTACGAGCAGTACTTC. Protein product: CASSQTVSYEQYF.

The chain recombines TRBV6-5 with TRBJ2-1; D might be TRBD2 (5 bases). This CDR3 is 13 amino acids long. Per germline, CDR1 MNHEY and CDR2 SVGAGI. Trimming stripped 6 bases from V and 3 bases from J, with 9 bases between. DNA of the CDR3: TGTGCCAGCAGACGGGATAGCTACAATGAGCAGTTCTTC. This gives the protein CASRRDSYNEQFF.